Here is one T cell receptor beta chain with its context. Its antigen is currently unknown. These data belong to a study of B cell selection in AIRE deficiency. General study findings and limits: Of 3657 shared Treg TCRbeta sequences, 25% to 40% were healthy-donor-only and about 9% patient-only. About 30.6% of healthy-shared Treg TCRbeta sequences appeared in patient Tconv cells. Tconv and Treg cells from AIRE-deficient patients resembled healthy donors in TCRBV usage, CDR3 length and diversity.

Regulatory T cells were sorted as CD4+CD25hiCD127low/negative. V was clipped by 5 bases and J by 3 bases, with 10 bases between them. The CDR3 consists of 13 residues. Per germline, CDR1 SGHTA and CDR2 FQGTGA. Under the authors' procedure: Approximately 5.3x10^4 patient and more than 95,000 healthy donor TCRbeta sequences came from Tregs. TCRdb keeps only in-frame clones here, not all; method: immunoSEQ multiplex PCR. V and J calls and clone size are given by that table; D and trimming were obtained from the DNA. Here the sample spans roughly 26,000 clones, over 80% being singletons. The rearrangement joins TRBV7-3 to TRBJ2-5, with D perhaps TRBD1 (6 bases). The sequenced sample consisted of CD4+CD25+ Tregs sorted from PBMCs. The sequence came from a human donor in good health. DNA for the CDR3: TGTGCCAGCAGCACAGGGTTAGAAGAGACCCAGTACTTC. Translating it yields CASSTGLEETQYF.